Below are 24 T cell receptor beta chains sequenced from a single sample in a study of beta chain features in type 1 diabetes. The study reverse transcribed the entire isolated RNA, so it sequenced expressed TCRB transcripts. This table comes from immunoSEQ multiplex PCR, and its TCRdb copy is limited to in-frame clones, with some not included. Found here are around 710,000 clones, about an eighth of them singletons; the top ten hold around 0.12%. The antigens of these receptors remain unknown. Notes on the study in general: Shortening that was moderate but significant affected the TCRB CDR3s of Type 1 diabetes patients in all four CD4+ subsets.

Sequenced input: naive CD4+ T cells from blood. Receptors were obtained from a man younger than 45 with type 1 diabetes.

There are a few counts of this clone. Other DNA sequences within the sample encode an identical CDR3. J is TRBJ1-3 and V is TRBV9; D is ambiguous. This CDR3 region has 14 residues. Looked up from germline, CDR1 is SGDLS and CDR2 is YYNGEE. V dropped 1 base and J dropped 1 base, with 6 bases sitting between them. CDR3 residues: CASSVSGSGNTIYF. The CDR3 DNA follows: TGTGCCAGCAGCGTATCTGGGTCTGGAAACACCATATATTTT.

This chain joins TRBV29-1 and TRBJ2-3; unclear D gene. From germline, CDR1 is SQVTM and CDR2 ANQGSEA. The CDR3 has 14 amino acids. V lost 4 bases, J lost 2 bases, and 13 bases lay in between. In nucleotides, the CDR3 is TGCAGCGTTGGGGCGCGACTGAACACAGATACGCAGTATTTT. It translates to CSVGARLNTDTQYF.

This clone was counted a few times. This chain joins TRBV7-2 and TRBJ1-1, with D unclear. Deletions cut 2 bases from V and 4 bases from J, with 17 bases between. The CDR3 covers 16 residues. Per germline, CDR1 SGHTA and CDR2 FQGNSA. CDR3 sequence reads: CASSLRGGGIGTEAFF. In DNA, the CDR3 is TGTGCCAGCAGCTTACGTGGTGGCGGCATCGGCACTGAAGCTTTCTTT.

The chain combines TRBV13 with TRBJ1-1; D ambiguous. The germline CDR1 and CDR2 sequences are PRHDT and FYEKMQ (reference sequence). The CDR3 is made up of 15 amino acids. Between the trimmed V and J ends, which lost 4 bases and 6 bases, there was a span of 18 bases. The CDR3 bases are TGTGCCAGCAGCTCCGTGGGTCCGGCGCGGGCTGAAGCTTTCTTT. This gives the protein CASSSVGPARAEAFF.

This clone was observed a few times. The V gene is TRBV29-1, the J gene TRBJ2-7; D gene unclear. V was shortened by 4 bases and J by 2 bases, with 9 bases between the two germline ends. CDR3 length equals 12 residues. Germline V gene lookup returns CDR1 SQVTM and CDR2 ANQGSEA. The CDR3 region is CSVGTVPYEQYF. The CDR3 DNA sequence: TGCAGCGTTGGAACCGTCCCCTACGAGCAGTACTTC.

The chain links TRBV6-5 to TRBJ1-2; 7 bases line up with TRBD1. The CDR3 extends over 14 amino acids. CDR1 and CDR2 from the germline V gene are MNHEY and SVGAGI. The ends lost 5 bases at V and 4 bases at J; junction bases unmatched: 7. As DNA, the CDR3 is TGTGCCAGCAGTGGGGACAGAATATCCTATGGCTACACCTTC. It yields the protein CASSGDRISYGYTF.

The chain recombines TRBV9 with TRBJ2-7, with 8 nucleotides matching TRBD2. The CDR3 has 16 residues. Per germline, CDR1 SGDLS and CDR2 YYNGEE. V was clipped by 0 bases and J by 5 bases; unmatched bases: 10. This CDR3 is CASSVAPRLALDEQYF. DNA for the CDR3: TGTGCCAGCAGCGTAGCGCCCCGACTAGCGTTGGACGAGCAGTACTTC.

This clone has only one observation. The rearrangement uses TRBV28 and TRBJ2-5; the D is unclear. The V end lost 7 bases, the J end lost 5 bases, and 8 bases lay between the germline ends. Germline V gene sequence: CDR1 MDHEN, CDR2 SYDVKM. The CDR3 runs to 11 residues. The CDR3 DNA sequence: TGTGCCAGCAAGGCTACCGAGACCCAGTACTTC. It translates to CASKATETQYF.

This sequence joins TRBV30 and TRBJ2-6; D gene ambiguous. The germline V gene encodes CDR1 GTSNPN and CDR2 SVGIG (reference sequence). The V gene lost 0 bases and the J gene lost 0 bases, with 6 bases spanning the gap. This CDR3 is 15 amino acids long. CDR3 nucleotides: TGTGCCTGGAGTGTAGCACACTCTGGGGCCAACGTCCTGACTTTC. Encoded protein: CAWSVAHSGANVLTF.

This chain uses TRBV28 with TRBJ1-4, with 9 bases that match TRBD1. The trim removed 5 bases at V and 2 bases at J, leaving 6 bases unmatched. This CDR3 has 16 amino acids. The germline V gene encodes CDR1 MDHEN and CDR2 SYDVKM. CDR3 region: CASSDTGTGTNEKLFF. Written as DNA, the CDR3 is TGTGCCAGCAGTGACACAGGGACAGGGACTAATGAAAAACTGTTTTTT.

Turning to this clone: Other DNA sequences in the same sample also yield this CDR3. The J gene is TRBJ1-6, the V gene TRBV5-4; TRBD1 might be the D (5 bases). Deletions cut 0 bases from V and 7 bases from J, with 5 bases between. The germline CDR1 and CDR2 sequences are SGHNT and YYREEE (reference sequence). The CDR3 is 13 amino acids. Here the CDR3 DNA reads TGTGCCAGCAGCTTGGACAGGAATTCACCCCTCCACTTT. Encoded protein: CASSLDRNSPLHF.

CDR3 sequence: CASSLGPSANTEAFF. DNA for the CDR3: TGTGCCAGCAGCTTGGGTCCCAGTGCGAACACTGAAGCTTTCTTT. The chain is built from TRBV5-6 and TRBJ1-1; D unresolved. V lost 0 bases, J lost 1 base, and 10 bases lay in between. Per germline, CDR1 SGHDT and CDR2 YYEEEE. The CDR3 totals 15 residues.

There are a few counts of this clone. The rearrangement uses TRBV28 and TRBJ2-3; D might be TRBD1 (6 bases). There are 15 residues in the CDR3. Germline lookup yields CDR1 MDHEN and CDR2 SYDVKM. Trimming took 6 bases from V and 2 from J, leaving 15 bases between them. The CDR3: CASRQGGRTTDTQYF. Written as DNA, the CDR3 is TGTGCCAGCAGGCAAGGGGGACGTACCACAGATACGCAGTATTTT.

This clone was counted between two and nine times. The chain recombines TRBV4-3 with TRBJ2-1, with TRBD2 identical over 9 bases. The junction had 8 bases not matched to a gene; V was cut back by 4 bases and J by 1 base. This CDR3 spans 17 amino acids. From germline, CDR1 is LGHNA and CDR2 YSLEER. The CDR3 DNA is TGCGCCAGCAGCCCTCGAGGACTAGCGACATCCTACAATGAGCAGTTCTTC. It yields the protein CASSPRGLATSYNEQFF.

This clone was detected only once. The rearrangement joins TRBV4-2 to TRBJ2-3, with D possibly being TRBD2 (5 bases). The CDR3 runs to 14 residues. V dropped 2 bases and J dropped 3 bases, with 9 bases sitting between them. CDR1 is LGHNA and CDR2 is YNFKEQ in the germline V gene. CDR3 protein: CASSQRELTDTQYF. CDR3 sequence (DNA): TGTGCCAGCAGCCAACGGGAACTTACAGATACGCAGTATTTT.

This clone was seen only a few times. The chain is built from TRBV2 and TRBJ2-5, with 7 bases that match TRBD1. This CDR3 comprises 14 residues. The germline V gene encodes CDR1 SNHLY and CDR2 FYNNEI. After removal of 6 bases from V and 1 base from J, the junction contained 5 bases not matched to a gene. CDR3 DNA: TGTGCCAGCAGCCTACAGGGGTCCCAAGAGACCCAGTACTTC. It specifies CASSLQGSQETQYF. Drawing the rest from reference TRBV2 and TRBJ2-5, the complete variable domain is EPEVTQTPSHQVTQMGQEVILRCVPISNHLYFYWYRQILGQKVEFLVSFYNNEISEKSEIFDDQFSVERPDGSNFTLKIRSTKLEDSAMYFCASSLQGSQETQYFGPGTRLLVL.

The rearrangement links TRBV19 to TRBJ2-7; D gene ambiguous. V was trimmed by 0 bases and J by 6 bases, leaving 9 bases between them. CDR3 length: 13 residues. Germline CDR1 LNHDA, CDR2 SQIVND (reference sequence). CDR3 region: CASSIDYGSEQYF. The CDR3 nucleotides are TGTGCCAGTAGTATAGATTACGGAAGCGAGCAGTACTTC.

CDR3 nucleotide sequence: TGTGCCAGCTCCCGGGGCGTGAATCAGCCCCAGCATTTT. Its translation: CASSRGVNQPQHF. The chain uses TRBV18 and TRBJ1-5, with a tentative D call TRBD1 (5 bases). The V gene's germline CDR1 is KGHSH and CDR2 LQKENI. This CDR3 comprises 13 residues. V was clipped by 6 bases and J by 4 bases, with 10 bases between them.

This clone has just a few counts. The chain uses TRBV2 and TRBJ2-3, with D uncertain. The germline CDR1 and CDR2 sequences are SNHLY and FYNNEI. V lost 1 base and J 5 bases, leaving 4 bases between the germline ends. This CDR3 is 12 amino acids long. CDR3 DNA: TGTGCCAGCAGTGAAGTTCTAGATACGCAGTATTTT. This sequence encodes CASSEVLDTQYF. The full variable domain, its missing parts supplied by reference TRBV2 and TRBJ2-3, is EPEVTQTPSHQVTQMGQEVILRCVPISNHLYFYWYRQILGQKVEFLVSFYNNEISEKSEIFDDQFSVERPDGSNFTLKIRSTKLEDSAMYFCASSEVLDTQYFGPGTRLTVL.

This chain uses TRBV2 with TRBJ1-1; a weak D match, TRBD1 (5 bases). V was clipped by 1 base and J by 11 bases, with 8 bases between them. The germline V gene has CDR1 SNHLY and CDR2 FYNNEI. This CDR3 spans 11 amino acids. CDR3: CASSEEGMAFF. The CDR3 bases are TGTGCCAGCAGTGAAGAGGGGATGGCTTTCTTT.

The chain has TRBV28 and TRBJ2-1; weak D call: TRBD2 (5 bases). Germline V gene sequence: CDR1 MDHEN, CDR2 SYDVKM. The CDR3 is 15 amino acids. V was trimmed by 3 bases and J by 12 bases, leaving 21 bases between them. The CDR3 DNA follows: TGTGCCAGCAGTTTGATCGGGCCCGACGGGGTCGGGCAGTTCTTC. Residues: CASSLIGPDGVGQFF. The full variable domain, rest sourced from reference TRBV28 and TRBJ2-1, is DVKVTQSSRYLVKRTGEKVFLECVQDMDHENMFWYRQDPGLGLRLIYFSYDVKMKEKGDIPEGYSVSREKKERFSLILESASTNQTSMYLCASSLIGPDGVGQFFGPGTRLTVL.

V is TRBV11-3 and J is TRBJ2-6; no definite D call. Germline values: CDR1 SGHNT, CDR2 YENEEA. V was clipped by 4 bases and J by 3 bases, with 4 bases between them. CDR3 size: 13 residues. The CDR3 DNA sequence: TGTGCCAGCAGCTACGATGGGGCCAACGTCCTGACTTTC. Its translation: CASSYDGANVLTF.

With respect to this clone: In the same sample, other DNA sequences code for this CDR3. The rearrangement links TRBV11-2 to TRBJ2-7; 7 bases match TRBD1. V shed 4 bases, J shed 4 bases, and the junction held 10 bases outside the gene matches. Germline values: CDR1 SGHAT, CDR2 FQNNGV. This CDR3 has 15 amino acids. The CDR3 reads CASSSRGGRGYEQYF. The CDR3 DNA is TGTGCCAGCAGCTCGAGAGGGGGCAGGGGGTACGAGCAGTACTTC.

J is TRBJ1-2 and V is TRBV4-3, with D possibly being TRBD1 (5 bases). Germline loops: CDR1 LGHNA, CDR2 YSLEER. The CDR3 spans 16 residues. Trimming took 3 bases from V and 2 from J, leaving 16 bases between them. The CDR3 coding sequence is TGCGCCAGCAGCCAGGATCCACAGGCCCTCAACTATGGCTACACCTTC. Amino acids: CASSQDPQALNYGYTF.